This T cell receptor beta chain was profiled in a study of blood T cell repertoires in COVID-19. Study at large: Sample material is recorded as cDNA or gDNA derived from T cells, B-cell-depleted T cells, or PBMCs.

The CDR3 loop spans 15 amino acids. Germline loops: CDR1 LNHDA, CDR2 SQIVND (reference sequence). V was shortened by 5 bases and J by 3 bases, with 16 bases between the two germline ends. Method: immunoSEQ multiplex PCR; TCRdb's copy keeps in-frame clones and lacks some. The data hold roughly 50,000 clones, with over 65% observed a single time. The V gene is TRBV19, the J gene TRBJ1-2, with D possibly being TRBD1 (5 bases). The sequenced sample was peripheral blood. The TCR comes from a human donor in a cohort sampled during active COVID-19. The CDR3: CASSVQGRGDYGYTF. The CDR3 DNA reads as TGTGCCAGTAGTGTGCAGGGAAGGGGCGACTATGGCTACACCTTC.